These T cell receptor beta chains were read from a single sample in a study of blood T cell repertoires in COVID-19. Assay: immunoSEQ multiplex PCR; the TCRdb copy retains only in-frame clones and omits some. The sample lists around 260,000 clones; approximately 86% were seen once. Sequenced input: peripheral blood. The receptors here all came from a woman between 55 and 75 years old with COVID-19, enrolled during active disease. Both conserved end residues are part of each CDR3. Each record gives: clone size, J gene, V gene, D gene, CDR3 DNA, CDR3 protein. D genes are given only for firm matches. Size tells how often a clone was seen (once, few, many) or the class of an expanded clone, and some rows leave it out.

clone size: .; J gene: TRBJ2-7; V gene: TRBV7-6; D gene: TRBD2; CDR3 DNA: TGTGCCAGCAGCCATCGTGAGGGACTAGCGGCCTACGAGCAGTACTTC; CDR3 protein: CASSHREGLAAYEQYF
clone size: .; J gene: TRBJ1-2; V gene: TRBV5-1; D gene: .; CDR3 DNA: TGCGCCAGCAGCTCGGGGGGCCAGACCCTCCCCTATGGCTACACCTTC; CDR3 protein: CASSSGGQTLPYGYTF
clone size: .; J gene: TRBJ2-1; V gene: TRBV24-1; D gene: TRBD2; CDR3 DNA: TGTGCCACCAGTGAGCCACTAGCGGGAGGTTACAATGAGCAGTTCTTC; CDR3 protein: CATSEPLAGGYNEQFF
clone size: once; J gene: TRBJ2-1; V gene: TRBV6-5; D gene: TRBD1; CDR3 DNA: TGTGCCAGCAGCCTACCCCCGGGACAGTTAAATGAGCAGTTCTTC; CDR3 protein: CASSLPPGQLNEQFF
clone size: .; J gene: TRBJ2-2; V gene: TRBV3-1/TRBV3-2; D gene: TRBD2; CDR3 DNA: TGTGCCAGCAGCCAAGATCTCCCTGGGCTAGCGGGAGGAGCCGGGGAGCTGTTTTTT; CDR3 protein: CASSQDLPGLAGGAGELFF
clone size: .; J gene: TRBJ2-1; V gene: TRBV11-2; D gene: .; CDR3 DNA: TGTGCCAGCAGCTTAGATTTTTCAGGGGTGGCCGATGAGCAGTTCTTC; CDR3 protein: CASSLDFSGVADEQFF
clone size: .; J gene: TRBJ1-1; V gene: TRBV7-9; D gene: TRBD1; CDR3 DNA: TGTGCCAGCAGCTACCCGGGTGGACAGGGGAACACTGAAGCTTTCTTT; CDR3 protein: CASSYPGGQGNTEAFF
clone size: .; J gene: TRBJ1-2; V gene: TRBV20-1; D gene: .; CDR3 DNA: TGCAGTGCTCACAGGAGCTATGGCTACACCTTC; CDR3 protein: CSAHRSYGYTF
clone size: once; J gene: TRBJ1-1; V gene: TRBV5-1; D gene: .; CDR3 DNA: TGCGCCAGCAGAAACGACCCGGAGGGAGCTTTCTTT; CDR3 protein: CASRNDPEGAFF
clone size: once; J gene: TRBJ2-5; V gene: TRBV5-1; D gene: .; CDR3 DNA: TGCGCCAGCAGCCCGACTAGTAGAGGAGAGACCCAGTACTTC; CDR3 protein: CASSPTSRGETQYF
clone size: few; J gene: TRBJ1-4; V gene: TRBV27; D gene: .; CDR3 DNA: TGTGCCAGCAGTTTAAGCAGGACTGGTAATGAAAAACTGTTTTTT; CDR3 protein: CASSLSRTGNEKLFF
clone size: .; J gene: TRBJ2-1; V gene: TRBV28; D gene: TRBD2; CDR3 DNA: TGTGCCAGCGGGCCTACTAGCGGGGCCTACAATGAGCAGTTCTTC; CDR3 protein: CASGPTSGAYNEQFF
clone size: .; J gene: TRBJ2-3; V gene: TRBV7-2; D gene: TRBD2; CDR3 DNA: TGTGCCAGCAGCCGTAGCGGGGGAGGGATAGATACGCAGTATTTT; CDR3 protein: CASSRSGGGIDTQYF
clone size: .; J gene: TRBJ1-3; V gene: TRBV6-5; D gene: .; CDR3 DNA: TGTGCCAGCATAGGAAGGACACCTGGAAACACCATATATTTT; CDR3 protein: CASIGRTPGNTIYF
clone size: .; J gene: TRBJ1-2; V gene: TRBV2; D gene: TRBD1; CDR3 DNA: TGTGCCAGCAGTCGGGACAGGGACTATGGCTACACCTTC; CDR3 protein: CASSRDRDYGYTF
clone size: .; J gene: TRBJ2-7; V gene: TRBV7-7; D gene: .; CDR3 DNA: TGTGCCAGCAGTTTATACGGGACCTACGAGCAGTACTTC; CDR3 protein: CASSLYGTYEQYF
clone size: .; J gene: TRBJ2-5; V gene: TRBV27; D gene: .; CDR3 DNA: TGTGCCAGCAGTTTATCGATCTCCAGAGGGGAGACCCAGTACTTC; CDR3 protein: CASSLSISRGETQYF
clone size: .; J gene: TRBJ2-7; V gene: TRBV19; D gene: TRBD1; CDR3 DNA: TGTGCCAGTAGTGCGCAGGGGGACCACGAGCAGTACTTC; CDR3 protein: CASSAQGDHEQYF
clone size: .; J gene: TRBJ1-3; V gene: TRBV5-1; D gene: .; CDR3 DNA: TGCGCCAGCAGCCCCGGGAGGGGGAGCTCTGGAAACACCATATATTTT; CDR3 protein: CASSPGRGSSGNTIYF
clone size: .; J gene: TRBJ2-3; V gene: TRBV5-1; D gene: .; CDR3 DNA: TGCGCCAGCAGCTCTGGTTATGTAGACACAGATACGCAGTATTTT; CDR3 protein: CASSSGYVDTDTQYF
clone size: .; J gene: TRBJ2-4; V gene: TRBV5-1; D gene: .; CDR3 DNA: TGCGCCAGCAGCTTGGGGTCGGTAGCCAAAAACATTCAGTACTTC; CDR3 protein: CASSLGSVAKNIQYF
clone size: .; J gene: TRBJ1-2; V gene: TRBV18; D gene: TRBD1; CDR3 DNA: TGTGCCAGCTCGCTTGACACCAGGGGGTTCAGCTATGGCTACACCTTC; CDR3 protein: CASSLDTRGFSYGYTF
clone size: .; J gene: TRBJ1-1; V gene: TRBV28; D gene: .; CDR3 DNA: TGTGCCAGCACCATTTCCGGGAGGATGGGGAACACTGAAGCTTTCTTT; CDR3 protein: CASTISGRMGNTEAFF
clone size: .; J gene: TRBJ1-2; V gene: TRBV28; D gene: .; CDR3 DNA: TGTGCCAGCAGTGTAAATACAGGGAACTATGGCTACACCTTC; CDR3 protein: CASSVNTGNYGYTF
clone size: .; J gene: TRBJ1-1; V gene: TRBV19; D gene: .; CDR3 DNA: TGTGCCAGTAGTATCACCTTTGAGGGGAGGACTGAAGCTTTCTTT; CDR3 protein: CASSITFEGRTEAFF
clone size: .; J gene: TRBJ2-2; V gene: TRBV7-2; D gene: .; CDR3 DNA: TGTGCCAGCAGCACGGACTTCTGGAACACCGGGGAGCTGTTTTTT; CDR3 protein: CASSTDFWNTGELFF
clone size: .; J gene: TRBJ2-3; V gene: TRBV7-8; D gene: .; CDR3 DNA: TGTGCCAGCAGCTTAGGGAGGCCCACAGATACGCAGTATTTT; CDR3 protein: CASSLGRPTDTQYF
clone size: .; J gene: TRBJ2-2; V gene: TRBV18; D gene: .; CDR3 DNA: TGTGCCAGCTCACCTAGCGGAACGACCGGGGAGCTGTTTTTT; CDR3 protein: CASSPSGTTGELFF
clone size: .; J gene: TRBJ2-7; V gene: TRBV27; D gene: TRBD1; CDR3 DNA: TGTGCCAGCAGTCGCAGACAGGGGCGACCCGAGCAGTACTTC; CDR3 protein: CASSRRQGRPEQYF
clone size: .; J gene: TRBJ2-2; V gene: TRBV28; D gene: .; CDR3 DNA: TGTGCCAGCAACATAAAGGTCCTACGAGGGCTGTTTTTT; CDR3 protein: CASNIKVLRGLFF
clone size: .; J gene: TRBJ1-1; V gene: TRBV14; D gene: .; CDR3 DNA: TGTGCCAGCAGTTGGGACTTGAACACTGAAGCTTTCTTT; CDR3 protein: CASSWDLNTEAFF
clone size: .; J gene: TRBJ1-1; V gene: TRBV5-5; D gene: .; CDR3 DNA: TGTGCCAGCAGCTCCCTCGGGAACACTGAAGCTTTCTTT; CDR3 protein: CASSSLGNTEAFF
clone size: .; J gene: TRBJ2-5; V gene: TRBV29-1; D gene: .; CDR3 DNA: TGCAGCGTTGATAGACTGCAAGAGACCCAGTACTTC; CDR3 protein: CSVDRLQETQYF
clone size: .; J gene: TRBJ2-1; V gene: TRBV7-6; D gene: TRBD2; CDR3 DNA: TGTGCCAGCAGCTTGCCGGGACTAGCGGGGGGTGATGAGCAGTTCTTC; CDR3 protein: CASSLPGLAGGDEQFF
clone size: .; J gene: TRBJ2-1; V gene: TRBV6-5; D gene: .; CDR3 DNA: TGCGCCAGCAGTTTCGACTCGTATTACAATGAGCAGTTCTTC; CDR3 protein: CASSFDSYYNEQFF
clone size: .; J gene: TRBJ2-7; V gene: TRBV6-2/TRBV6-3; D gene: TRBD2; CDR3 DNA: TGTGCCAGCAGTTCCAGTAGCGGGAGGTTCGACGAGCAGTACTTC; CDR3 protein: CASSSSSGRFDEQYF
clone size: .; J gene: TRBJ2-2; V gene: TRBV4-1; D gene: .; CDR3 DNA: TGCGCCAGCAGCCAAGACGTCAGTTTTTCCGGGGAGCTGTTTTTT; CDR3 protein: CASSQDVSFSGELFF
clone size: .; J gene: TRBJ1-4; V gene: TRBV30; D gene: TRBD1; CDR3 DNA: TGTGCCTGGGGACCGGGACAGGGTATTGAAAAACTGTTTTTT; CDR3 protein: CAWGPGQGIEKLFF
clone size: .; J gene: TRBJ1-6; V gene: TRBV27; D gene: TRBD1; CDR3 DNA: TGTGCCAGCAGTCCGGACAGGCTCTATAATTCACCCCTCCACTTT; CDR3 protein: CASSPDRLYNSPLHF
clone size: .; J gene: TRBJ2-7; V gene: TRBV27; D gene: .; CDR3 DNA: TGTGCCAGCAGTTCCAGCTCCTACGAGCAGTACTTC; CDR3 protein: CASSSSSYEQYF
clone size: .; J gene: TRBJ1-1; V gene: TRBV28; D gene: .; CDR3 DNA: TGTGCCAGTCGAAGTGGGTACTACATGAACACTGAAGCTTTCTTT; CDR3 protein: CASRSGYYMNTEAFF